The 10 T cell receptor beta chains below were found in one sample sequenced in a study of T cell responses to AZD1222 COVID-19 vaccine. The assay was immunoSEQ multiplex PCR, and TCRdb's table has in-frame clones only and misses some. The sample records nearly 110,000 clones, around nine tenths being singletons. Source: peripheral blood, taken on day 0 of AZD1222 vaccination. These receptors were collected from an adult in good health.

The gene calls are TRBV6-1 and TRBJ1-4; no reliable D call. Germline lookup yields CDR1 MNHNS and CDR2 SASEGT. The CDR3 loop spans 12 amino acids. With 4 bases removed from V and 8 bases from J, the gap between germline ends came to 8 bases. The CDR3 coding sequence is TGTGCCAGCAGTGGCCAGACCGAAAAACTGTTTTTT. Protein: CASSGQTEKLFF.

J is TRBJ2-3 and V is TRBV14; 8 positions agree with TRBD1. V lost 4 bases, J lost 4 bases, and 10 bases stayed unmatched. CDR3 length: 16 amino acids. In germline, CDR1 is SGHDN, CDR2 FVKESK. CDR3 residues: CASSRKTGGRPDTQYF. CDR3 DNA: TGTGCCAGCAGCCGAAAAACAGGGGGTCGACCAGATACGCAGTATTTT. Looking up the rest from reference TRBV14 and TRBJ2-3 gives the full variable domain: EAGVTQFPSHSVIEKGQTVTLRCDPISGHDNLYWYRRVMGKEIKFLLHFVKESKQDESGMPNNRFLAERTGGTYSTLKVQPAELEDSGVYFCASSRKTGGRPDTQYFGPGTRLTVL.

The V gene is TRBV7-8, the J gene TRBJ1-2; unclear D gene. V was clipped by 0 bases and J by 8 bases, with 4 bases between them. CDR1 and CDR2 (germline): SGHVS, FQNEAQ. The CDR3 has 11 amino acids. CDR3 in DNA: TGTGCCAGCAGCTTAGCAGGGGGCTACACCTTC. Its translation: CASSLAGGYTF.

J is TRBJ1-2 and V is TRBV7-8; D is unresolved. Germline V gene sequence: CDR1 SGHVS, CDR2 FQNEAQ. CDR3 length equals 14 residues. Trimming removed 2 bases from V and 3 bases from J, with 10 bases in between. For the CDR3, the DNA is TGTGCCAGCAGCTTATTTGCTGGGGACTATGGCTACACCTTC. Protein product: CASSLFAGDYGYTF.

This clone was observed once. The gene calls are TRBV15 and TRBJ1-4, with a weak D call TRBD1 (5 bases). Germline V gives CDR1 LNHNV, CDR2 YYDKDF (reference sequence). Between the trimmed V and J ends, which lost 0 bases and 5 bases, there was a span of 13 bases. The CDR3 runs to 16 residues. CDR3: CATSRETLRGNEKLFF. In DNA, the CDR3 is TGTGCCACCAGCAGAGAAACACTCCGGGGCAATGAAAAACTGTTTTTT.

V gene TRBV7-2 combines with J gene TRBJ1-1; 9 bases fit TRBD1. From germline, CDR1 is SGHTA and CDR2 FQGNSA. The trim removed 4 bases at V and 1 base at J, leaving 4 bases unmatched. This CDR3 has 15 residues. The CDR3 nucleotides read TGTGCCAGCAGCTCCTCGGGACAGGGGAACACTGAAGCTTTCTTT. Translated, it gives CASSSSGQGNTEAFF.

This sequence joins TRBV7-2 and TRBJ2-3, with 8 positions matching TRBD1. Germline values: CDR1 SGHTA, CDR2 FQGNSA. The junction had 7 bases not matched to a gene; V was cut back by 5 bases and J by 0 bases. The CDR3 totals 16 residues. In DNA form, the CDR3 reads TGTGCCAGCAGCCCCCAGGGGGCGGGGAGCACAGATACGCAGTATTTT. Its translation is CASSPQGAGSTDTQYF.

The V call is TRBV15, the J call TRBJ1-1; D remains ambiguous. The CDR3 extends over 16 amino acids. CDR1 and CDR2 from the germline V gene are LNHNV and YYDKDF (reference sequence). Trimming removed 8 bases at V and 7 bases at J, with 26 bases between. The CDR3 DNA follows: TGTGCCACCGCTCAGATCCGAGGACCACCGCAGGATGAAGCTTTCTTT. The encoded protein is CATAQIRGPPQDEAFF.

This clone was detected only a few times. The chain has TRBV25-1 and TRBJ2-7; 10 nucleotides agree with TRBD1. Germline V gives CDR1 MGHDK, CDR2 SYGVNS. The CDR3 runs to 13 residues. Trimming cost V 4 bases and J 9 bases; bases outside gene matches: 6. CDR3 nucleotides: TGTGCCAGCAGTGCCGACAGGGGGCCGGGGCAGTACTTC. Translating it yields CASSADRGPGQYF.

The chain recombines TRBV10-2 with TRBJ2-7; D tentatively fits TRBD1 or TRBD2 (5 bases each). V was clipped by 4 bases and J by 2 bases, with 15 bases between them. The germline gives CDR1 WSHSY, CDR2 SAAADI. This CDR3 has 15 amino acids. In DNA, the CDR3 is TGCGCCAGCAGTGCGAGGGGCGGTGGCCCCTACGAGCAGTACTTC. Its protein product is CASSARGGGPYEQYF.